The present TCR beta chain was sequenced within a study of T cell therapy after organ transplantation. The CDR3 contains 14 residues. V gave up 6 bases and J gave up 5 bases; unmatched junction bases: 13. Germline V gene data show CDR1 as SQVTM and CDR2 as ANQGSEA. Described time point: 20-29 weeks after completion of therapy. To note about this clone: Its target is not known.

Clones were sequenced by immunoSEQ multiplex PCR, and TCRdb holds only the in-frame ones, with some missing. The table has some 17,000 clones, 65% to 90% seen once. The chain couples TRBV29-1 to TRBJ2-7, with 7 nucleotides matching TRBD2. This receptor was obtained from a human patient who had received a solid organ transplant and had CMV disease. Some T cells may trace back to the graft donor. The source material was CD8+ T cells from blood, sampled after autologous CMV-specific T cell therapy. The CDR3 is CSVVGVGLGDEQYF. In nucleotides, the CDR3 is TGCAGCGTCGTGGGGGTAGGACTAGGGGACGAGCAGTACTTC.